The rows below give T cell receptor beta chains drawn from one sample of a study of T-cell memory formation after mild COVID-19. TCRdb re-derived calls from the 5' RACE reads in MiXCR, one entry per CDR3 protein. The table shows under 200,000 distinct CDR3 sequences, with under 14% occurring only once. The sample taken for sequencing was PBMCs or a T cell subset sorted from them (not recorded which). The source of these receptors is a man aged 18 to 29 who had mild COVID-19 (a few samples of this study predate the infection). Cell type and time point are not known. Both conserved end residues are part of each CDR3. The order of the fields is V gene, D gene, clone size, J gene, CDR3 DNA, CDR3 protein. D genes are given only for firm matches. Clone size is given for some rows only: seen once, a few or many times, or a class if the clone is expanded.

v_gene: TRBV12-3/TRBV12-4
d_gene: NA
abundance: few
j_gene: TRBJ1-2
CDR3nt: TGTGCCAGCGGTAACAGGGAAGCTAACTATGGCTACACCTTC
CDR3aa: CASGNREANYGYTF

v_gene: TRBV4-3
d_gene: TRBD2
abundance: few
j_gene: TRBJ2-2
CDR3nt: TGCGCCAGCAGCCAAGAACTAGCGGGGGGGAACACCGGGGAGCTGTTTTTT
CDR3aa: CASSQELAGGNTGELFF

v_gene: TRBV6-6
d_gene: TRBD2
abundance: NA
j_gene: TRBJ2-3
CDR3nt: TGTGCCAGCAGGTCACCCCTAGGCGGGGGAACAGATACGCAGTATTTT
CDR3aa: CASRSPLGGGTDTQYF

v_gene: TRBV4-3
d_gene: NA
abundance: few
j_gene: TRBJ1-2
CDR3nt: TGCGCCAGCAGCCAGGAAGGATTCTATGGCTACACCTTC
CDR3aa: CASSQEGFYGYTF

v_gene: TRBV19
d_gene: NA
abundance: few
j_gene: TRBJ2-5
CDR3nt: TGTGCCAGTAGTATGGGCAAGGAGACCCAGTACTTC
CDR3aa: CASSMGKETQYF

v_gene: TRBV5-1
d_gene: TRBD2
abundance: NA
j_gene: TRBJ2-5
CDR3nt: TGCGCCAGCAGCTTGGCCAAGTTCGCTAGCGGGGCCCGAGAGACCCAGTACTTC
CDR3aa: CASSLAKFASGARETQYF

v_gene: TRBV6-6
d_gene: NA
abundance: few
j_gene: TRBJ2-6
CDR3nt: TGTGCCAGCAGTTATCCCCACGGACAGTACTCTGGGGCCAACGTCCTGACTTTC
CDR3aa: CASSYPHGQYSGANVLTF

v_gene: TRBV9
d_gene: NA
abundance: NA
j_gene: TRBJ2-4
CDR3nt: TGTGCCAGCAGCGTAGGCCTGGCGGGGGCGCGCCACATTCAGTACTTC
CDR3aa: CASSVGLAGARHIQYF

v_gene: TRBV7-3
d_gene: NA
abundance: few
j_gene: TRBJ1-6
CDR3nt: TGTGCCAGCAGCTTAATACAGAATTCACCCCTCCACTTT
CDR3aa: CASSLIQNSPLHF

v_gene: TRBV7-2
d_gene: NA
abundance: many
j_gene: TRBJ2-5
CDR3nt: TGTGCCAGCAGCTTAGGGGGTTTGGAGACCCAGTACTTC
CDR3aa: CASSLGGLETQYF

v_gene: TRBV30
d_gene: NA
abundance: once
j_gene: TRBJ1-2
CDR3nt: TGTGCCTGGAGACGACCAGAGGGGTTGTATGGCTACACCTTC
CDR3aa: CAWRRPEGLYGYTF

v_gene: TRBV7-2
d_gene: TRBD1
abundance: NA
j_gene: TRBJ1-1
CDR3nt: TGTGCCAGCAGCTTAGGGGACAGAGTGAACACTGAAGCTTTCTTT
CDR3aa: CASSLGDRVNTEAFF

v_gene: TRBV12-3/TRBV12-4
d_gene: TRBD2
abundance: NA
j_gene: TRBJ2-3
CDR3nt: TGTGCCACGGGGGGGCGTGTAGATACGCAGTATTTT
CDR3aa: CATGGRVDTQYF

v_gene: TRBV5-1
d_gene: NA
abundance: few
j_gene: TRBJ1-1
CDR3nt: TGCGCCAGCAGCTTGGAGGTGGCAACTGAAGCTTTCTTT
CDR3aa: CASSLEVATEAFF

v_gene: TRBV19
d_gene: TRBD2
abundance: few
j_gene: TRBJ2-5
CDR3nt: TGTGCCAGTACCGGACTAGCGGAAGAGACCCAGTACTTC
CDR3aa: CASTGLAEETQYF

v_gene: TRBV7-9
d_gene: TRBD1
abundance: many
j_gene: TRBJ1-1
CDR3nt: TGTGCCAGCAGCCAGGGGGCCGACACTGAAGCTTTCTTT
CDR3aa: CASSQGADTEAFF

v_gene: TRBV5-1
d_gene: NA
abundance: many
j_gene: TRBJ2-7
CDR3nt: TGCGCCAGCAGCTTGGGCAGCTCCTACGAGCAGTACTTC
CDR3aa: CASSLGSSYEQYF

v_gene: TRBV12-3/TRBV12-4
d_gene: TRBD1
abundance: few
j_gene: TRBJ2-6
CDR3nt: TGTGCCAGCAGTCCCCCACCGGGACAGGGACACTCTGGGGCCAACGTCCTGACTTTC
CDR3aa: CASSPPPGQGHSGANVLTF

v_gene: TRBV6-5
d_gene: NA
abundance: NA
j_gene: TRBJ2-3
CDR3nt: TGTGCCAGCAGCCGACTGGGGGCTACGCAGTATTTT
CDR3aa: CASSRLGATQYF

v_gene: TRBV5-1
d_gene: NA
abundance: NA
j_gene: TRBJ1-1
CDR3nt: TGCGCCAGCAGCTTGAACAGGGTCTACACTGAAGCTTTCTTT
CDR3aa: CASSLNRVYTEAFF

v_gene: TRBV4-3
d_gene: TRBD2
abundance: few
j_gene: TRBJ2-3
CDR3nt: TGCGCCAGCAGCCAAGTCGCGGGGGGGCCTGGTACAGATACGCAGTATTTT
CDR3aa: CASSQVAGGPGTDTQYF

v_gene: TRBV12-3/TRBV12-4
d_gene: NA
abundance: few
j_gene: TRBJ1-2
CDR3nt: TGTGCCAGCACCTGGACAGCGACCTATGGCTACACCTTC
CDR3aa: CASTWTATYGYTF

v_gene: TRBV7-8
d_gene: NA
abundance: many
j_gene: TRBJ2-6
CDR3nt: TGTGCCAGCAGCTTATTGGTGTCGGCTGGGGCCAACGTCCTGACTTTC
CDR3aa: CASSLLVSAGANVLTF

v_gene: TRBV4-1
d_gene: NA
abundance: few
j_gene: TRBJ2-7
CDR3nt: TGCGCCAGCAGCCAAGGGCTCTCTTTGCAGTTTCTCGAGCAGTACTTC
CDR3aa: CASSQGLSLQFLEQYF

v_gene: TRBV29-1
d_gene: TRBD1
abundance: NA
j_gene: TRBJ2-5
CDR3nt: TGCAGCGTTGTTCTCGGGACAGGGCAAGAGACCCAGTACTTC
CDR3aa: CSVVLGTGQETQYF

v_gene: TRBV2
d_gene: TRBD2
abundance: many
j_gene: TRBJ2-1
CDR3nt: TGTGCCAGCAGTCCCGGGACTAGCCGTTACAATGAGCAGTTCTTC
CDR3aa: CASSPGTSRYNEQFF

v_gene: TRBV5-6
d_gene: NA
abundance: NA
j_gene: TRBJ2-3
CDR3nt: TGTGCCAGCAGCTTTCTGGGGGCGGCAGATACGCAGTATTTT
CDR3aa: CASSFLGAADTQYF

v_gene: TRBV7-2
d_gene: NA
abundance: many
j_gene: TRBJ2-3
CDR3nt: TGTGCCAGCAGCCCCACCTCGGGGGTAGGAGCGCAGTATTTT
CDR3aa: CASSPTSGVGAQYF

v_gene: TRBV5-1
d_gene: NA
abundance: few
j_gene: TRBJ2-1
CDR3nt: TGCGCCAGCAGCGCGTCAGGGCGTGAGCAGTTCTTC
CDR3aa: CASSASGREQFF

v_gene: TRBV7-7
d_gene: NA
abundance: few
j_gene: TRBJ2-5
CDR3nt: TGTGCTAGCAGCTTCCCCGTTGGGGGGTTGGGGACCCAGTACTTC
CDR3aa: CASSFPVGGLGTQYF

v_gene: TRBV7-8
d_gene: TRBD2
abundance: NA
j_gene: TRBJ2-3
CDR3nt: TGTGCCAGCAGCTTAGTACGGTGGCTAGCGGGGGCCCGGGCGCCAGATACGCAGTATTTT
CDR3aa: CASSLVRWLAGARAPDTQYF

v_gene: TRBV27
d_gene: NA
abundance: NA
j_gene: TRBJ1-4
CDR3nt: TGTGCCAGCAGTATCCGTCCCTTTGGGGGGCTGTTTTTT
CDR3aa: CASSIRPFGGLFF

v_gene: TRBV6-5
d_gene: TRBD1
abundance: NA
j_gene: TRBJ1-5
CDR3nt: TGTGCCAGCAGGCGGGACAGATACAGTCAGCCCCAGCATTTT
CDR3aa: CASRRDRYSQPQHF

v_gene: TRBV6-2/TRBV6-3
d_gene: NA
abundance: NA
j_gene: TRBJ1-1
CDR3nt: TGTGCCAGCAGTTACGAGGCCGAAGCTTTCTTT
CDR3aa: CASSYEAEAFF

v_gene: TRBV12-3/TRBV12-4
d_gene: TRBD1
abundance: many
j_gene: TRBJ1-1
CDR3nt: TGTGCCAGCAGTTCTAGGGGGCGAGGGGACACTGAAGCTTTCTTT
CDR3aa: CASSSRGRGDTEAFF

v_gene: TRBV25-1
d_gene: NA
abundance: NA
j_gene: TRBJ1-3
CDR3nt: TGTGCCAGCAGCGGAAACTCTGGAAACACCATATATTTT
CDR3aa: CASSGNSGNTIYF

v_gene: TRBV4-2
d_gene: TRBD2
abundance: NA
j_gene: TRBJ2-1
CDR3nt: TGTGCCAGCAGCCAAGACGGGTCTAGCGGATACAATGAGCAGTTCTTC
CDR3aa: CASSQDGSSGYNEQFF

v_gene: TRBV25-1
d_gene: TRBD1
abundance: NA
j_gene: TRBJ1-4
CDR3nt: TGTGCCAGCAGTGGTCACAGGGGAGCCTTAATTGCAACTAACGAAAAACTGTTTTTT
CDR3aa: CASSGHRGALIATNEKLFF

v_gene: TRBV12-3/TRBV12-4
d_gene: NA
abundance: NA
j_gene: TRBJ1-2
CDR3nt: TGTGCCAGCAGTTTTGTACGCTATGGCTACACCTTC
CDR3aa: CASSFVRYGYTF

v_gene: TRBV11-2
d_gene: TRBD1
abundance: few
j_gene: TRBJ2-5
CDR3nt: TGTGCCAGCAGCGATGGACAGGGTCAGGCAGAGACCCAGTACTTC
CDR3aa: CASSDGQGQAETQYF

v_gene: TRBV2
d_gene: NA
abundance: NA
j_gene: TRBJ1-1
CDR3nt: TGTGCCAGCAGGGGGGAAGTGAACACTGAAGCTTTCTTT
CDR3aa: CASRGEVNTEAFF

v_gene: TRBV20-1
d_gene: NA
abundance: NA
j_gene: TRBJ2-3
CDR3nt: TGCAGTGCTAGGCAGGAGTACACAGATACGCAGTATTTT
CDR3aa: CSARQEYTDTQYF

v_gene: TRBV18
d_gene: NA
abundance: few
j_gene: TRBJ1-6
CDR3nt: TGTGCCAGCTCACCACGGGATGTATCTTCACCCCTCCACTTT
CDR3aa: CASSPRDVSSPLHF

v_gene: TRBV7-9
d_gene: NA
abundance: many
j_gene: TRBJ2-4
CDR3nt: TGTGCCAGCAGCCCTTCGGGGGTTCAATACTTC
CDR3aa: CASSPSGVQYF

v_gene: TRBV5-1
d_gene: NA
abundance: few
j_gene: TRBJ1-2
CDR3nt: TGCGCCAGCAGCTTGGCCATAGGACTTAATCATGGCTACACCTTC
CDR3aa: CASSLAIGLNHGYTF

v_gene: TRBV3-1
d_gene: TRBD2
abundance: NA
j_gene: TRBJ2-1
CDR3nt: TGTGCCAGCAGCCGACTAGCGGGGGGCGTATCCTACAATGAGCAGTTCTTC
CDR3aa: CASSRLAGGVSYNEQFF

v_gene: TRBV15
d_gene: NA
abundance: NA
j_gene: TRBJ1-2
CDR3nt: TGTGCCACCAGCAGAGCGCAAGGGACATTCTATGGCTACACCTTC
CDR3aa: CATSRAQGTFYGYTF

v_gene: TRBV4-3
d_gene: NA
abundance: NA
j_gene: TRBJ1-1
CDR3nt: TGCGCCAGCAGCCAAGGTCAGGGGAGCACTGAAGCTTTCTTT
CDR3aa: CASSQGQGSTEAFF

v_gene: TRBV7-2
d_gene: NA
abundance: NA
j_gene: TRBJ1-4
CDR3nt: TGTGCCAGCAGCTTAGCGCCCCAGGGGCCGGGCGAAAAACTGTTTTTT
CDR3aa: CASSLAPQGPGEKLFF

v_gene: TRBV15
d_gene: TRBD2
abundance: NA
j_gene: TRBJ2-1
CDR3nt: TGTGCCACCAGCTCCCCAATCGGGACTACTGACAATGAGCAGTTCTTC
CDR3aa: CATSSPIGTTDNEQFF

v_gene: TRBV14
d_gene: TRBD1
abundance: NA
j_gene: TRBJ2-2
CDR3nt: TGTGCCAGCAGCCTTCGGACAGGGGGCCCCGGGGAGCTGTTTTTT
CDR3aa: CASSLRTGGPGELFF

v_gene: TRBV3-1
d_gene: NA
abundance: NA
j_gene: TRBJ1-4
CDR3nt: TGTGCCAGCAGCCAAGGGCCGGGACTGAGGTCTGAAAAACTGTTTTTT
CDR3aa: CASSQGPGLRSEKLFF

v_gene: TRBV5-1
d_gene: NA
abundance: few
j_gene: TRBJ2-1
CDR3nt: TGCGCCAGCAGCTTGGTATCAGGGACCGATGAGCAGTTCTTC
CDR3aa: CASSLVSGTDEQFF

v_gene: TRBV29-1
d_gene: NA
abundance: few
j_gene: TRBJ2-6
CDR3nt: TGCAGCGTTGACCTCTCTGGGGCCAACGTCCTGACTTTC
CDR3aa: CSVDLSGANVLTF

v_gene: TRBV5-1
d_gene: NA
abundance: few
j_gene: TRBJ2-2
CDR3nt: TGCGCCAGCAGCTTTCGTCGGGAAAACACCGGGGAGCTGTTTTTT
CDR3aa: CASSFRRENTGELFF

v_gene: TRBV7-8
d_gene: TRBD1
abundance: many
j_gene: TRBJ2-5
CDR3nt: TGTGCCAGCGGACGGGACAGTGAGACCCAGTACTTC
CDR3aa: CASGRDSETQYF

v_gene: TRBV5-1
d_gene: TRBD1
abundance: many
j_gene: TRBJ2-7
CDR3nt: TGCGCCAGCAGCTTTGGCCCACAGGGGGAAGGGTCCTACGAGCAGTACTTC
CDR3aa: CASSFGPQGEGSYEQYF

v_gene: TRBV6-5
d_gene: NA
abundance: NA
j_gene: TRBJ1-2
CDR3nt: TGTGCCAGCAGTTACGGCCCTAACTATGGCTACACCTTC
CDR3aa: CASSYGPNYGYTF

v_gene: TRBV15
d_gene: TRBD2
abundance: many
j_gene: TRBJ2-5
CDR3nt: TGTGCCACCAGCAGAGGGGGGGGAGAGACCCAGTACTTC
CDR3aa: CATSRGGGETQYF